What follows is one TCR beta chain and its context. This record comes from a study of blood T cell repertoires in COVID-19. Study details: The origin of the acute and convalescent COVID-19 samples was the United States, Italy and Spain. Sample material is recorded as cDNA or gDNA derived from T cells, B-cell-depleted T cells, or PBMCs.

J was trimmed by 4 bases and V by 2 bases; bases with no gene match: 5. The CDR3 runs to 15 residues. The germline V gene has CDR1 LNHDA and CDR2 SQIVND (reference sequence). As processed by the authors: Nucleated cell counts were estimated from reference gene primer amplification. The method was immunoSEQ multiplex PCR; TCRdb's version includes in-frame clones alone and lacks a portion of them. V and J calls plus clone size are reproduced from that table; the DNA served to infer D and trimming. The top ten hold over 0.95% of the sample, which has over 65,000 clones, about 87% seen once. This receptor was taken from a human donor in a cohort sampled during active COVID-19. The genes are TRBV19 and TRBJ2-1; 7 nucleotides match TRBD2. The sample consisted of peripheral blood. The DNA of the CDR3 is TGTGCCAGTAGTATACGGTGGGAGGGATACAATGAGCAGTTCTTC. Translated: CASSIRWEGYNEQFF.